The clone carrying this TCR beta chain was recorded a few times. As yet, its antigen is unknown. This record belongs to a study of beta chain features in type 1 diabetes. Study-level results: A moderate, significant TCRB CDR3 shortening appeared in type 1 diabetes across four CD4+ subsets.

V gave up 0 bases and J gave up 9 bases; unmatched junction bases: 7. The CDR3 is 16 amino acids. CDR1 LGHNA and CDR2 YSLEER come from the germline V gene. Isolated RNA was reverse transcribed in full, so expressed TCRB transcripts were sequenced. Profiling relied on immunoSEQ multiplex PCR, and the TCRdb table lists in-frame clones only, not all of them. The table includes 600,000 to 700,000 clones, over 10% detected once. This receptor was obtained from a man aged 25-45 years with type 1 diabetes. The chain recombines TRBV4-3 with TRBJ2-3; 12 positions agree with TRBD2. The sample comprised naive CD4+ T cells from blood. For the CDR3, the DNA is TGCGCCAGCAGCCAAGATAAGGCTAGCGGGGGGGCGACGCAGTATTTT. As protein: CASSQDKASGGATQYF.